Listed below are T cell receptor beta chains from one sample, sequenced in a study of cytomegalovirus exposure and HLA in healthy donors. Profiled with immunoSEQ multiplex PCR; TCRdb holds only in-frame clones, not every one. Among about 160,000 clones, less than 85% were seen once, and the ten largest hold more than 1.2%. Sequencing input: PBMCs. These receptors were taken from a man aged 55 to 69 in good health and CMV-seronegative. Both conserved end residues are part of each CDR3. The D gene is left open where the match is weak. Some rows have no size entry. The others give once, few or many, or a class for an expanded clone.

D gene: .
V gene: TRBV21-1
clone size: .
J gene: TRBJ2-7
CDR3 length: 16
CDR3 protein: CASSRDRGNPSYEQYF
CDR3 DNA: TGTGCCAGCAGCAGGGACAGGGGAAACCCCTCCTACGAGCAGTACTTC

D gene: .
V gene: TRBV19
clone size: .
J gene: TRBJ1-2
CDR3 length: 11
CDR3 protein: CASSMSSGYTF
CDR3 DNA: TGTGCCAGTAGTATGTCGAGTGGCTACACCTTC

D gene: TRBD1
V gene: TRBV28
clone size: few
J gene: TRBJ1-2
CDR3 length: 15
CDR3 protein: CASSSPGGFDYGYTF
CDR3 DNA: TGTGCCAGCAGTTCTCCAGGGGGCTTCGACTATGGCTACACCTTC

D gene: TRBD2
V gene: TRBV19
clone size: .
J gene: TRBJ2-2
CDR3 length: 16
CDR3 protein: CASSIGPGGPAGELFF
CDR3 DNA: TGTGCCAGTAGTATAGGTCCGGGGGGGCCGGCCGGGGAGCTGTTTTTT

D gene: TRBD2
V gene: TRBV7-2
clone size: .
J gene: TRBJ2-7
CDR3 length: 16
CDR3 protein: CASSSGTSGGDYEQYF
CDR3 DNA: TGTGCCAGCAGCTCCGGGACTAGCGGGGGGGATTACGAGCAGTACTTC

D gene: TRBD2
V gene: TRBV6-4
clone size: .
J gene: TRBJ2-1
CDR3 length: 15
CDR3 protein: CASSALAGTFGEQFF
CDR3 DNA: TGTGCCAGCAGTGCCCTAGCGGGAACATTTGGTGAGCAGTTCTTC

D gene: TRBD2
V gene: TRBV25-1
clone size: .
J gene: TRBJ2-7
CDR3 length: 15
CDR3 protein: CASSEAERGDYEQYF
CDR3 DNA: TGTGCCAGCAGTGAAGCGGAGCGGGGGGACTACGAGCAGTACTTC

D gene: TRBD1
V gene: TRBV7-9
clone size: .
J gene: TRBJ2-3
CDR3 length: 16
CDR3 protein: CSSSSSGTGLADTQYF
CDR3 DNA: TGTTCCAGCAGCTCATCCGGGACAGGGTTGGCAGATACGCAGTATTTT

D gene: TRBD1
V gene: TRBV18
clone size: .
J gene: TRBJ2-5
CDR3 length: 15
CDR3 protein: CASSPRTGGEETQYF
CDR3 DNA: TGTGCCAGCTCGCCTAGGACAGGGGGTGAGGAGACCCAGTACTTC

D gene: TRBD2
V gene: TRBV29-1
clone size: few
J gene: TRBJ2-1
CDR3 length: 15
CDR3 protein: CSVDVSREGYNEQFF
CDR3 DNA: TGCAGCGTTGACGTGTCGCGGGAGGGTTACAATGAGCAGTTCTTC

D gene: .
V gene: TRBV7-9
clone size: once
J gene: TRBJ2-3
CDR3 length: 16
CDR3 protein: CASSSQGGGAVDTQYF
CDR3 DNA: TGTGCCAGCAGCTCCCAAGGAGGGGGCGCGGTAGATACGCAGTATTTT

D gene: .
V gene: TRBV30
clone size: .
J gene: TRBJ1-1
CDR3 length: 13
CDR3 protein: CACIQGSYTEAFF
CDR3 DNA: TGTGCCTGTATACAGGGTAGCTACACTGAAGCTTTCTTT

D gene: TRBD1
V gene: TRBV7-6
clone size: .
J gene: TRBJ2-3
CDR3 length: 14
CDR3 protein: CASSHRGRADTQYF
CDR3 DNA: TGTGCCAGCAGCCACAGGGGGCGCGCAGATACGCAGTATTTT

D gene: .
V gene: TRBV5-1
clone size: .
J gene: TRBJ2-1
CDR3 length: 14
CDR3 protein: CASSLGGAYNEQFF
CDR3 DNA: TGCGCCAGCAGCTTAGGTGGGGCGTACAATGAGCAGTTCTTC

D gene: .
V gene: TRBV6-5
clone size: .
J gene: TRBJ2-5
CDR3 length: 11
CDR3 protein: CASSREETQYF
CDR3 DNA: TGTGCCAGCAGTCGGGAGGAGACCCAGTACTTC

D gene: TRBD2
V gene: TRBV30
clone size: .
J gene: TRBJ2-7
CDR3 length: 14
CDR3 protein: CAWSVGLAGYEQYF
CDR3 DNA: TGTGCCTGGAGTGTAGGACTAGCGGGATACGAGCAGTACTTC

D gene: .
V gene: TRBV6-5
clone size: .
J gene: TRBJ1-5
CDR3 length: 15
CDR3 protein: CASQSLQIPNQPQHF
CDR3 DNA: TGTGCCAGCCAGTCCCTACAGATCCCCAATCAGCCCCAGCATTTT

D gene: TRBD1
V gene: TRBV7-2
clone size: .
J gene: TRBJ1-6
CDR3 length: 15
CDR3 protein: CASSASGQGLSPLHF
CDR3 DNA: TGTGCCAGCAGCGCCTCGGGACAGGGTTTATCACCCCTCCACTTT

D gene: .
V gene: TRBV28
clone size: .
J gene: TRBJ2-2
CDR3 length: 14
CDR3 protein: CASSRGFSTGELFF
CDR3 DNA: TGTGCCAGCAGCAGGGGTTTTAGCACCGGGGAGCTGTTTTTT

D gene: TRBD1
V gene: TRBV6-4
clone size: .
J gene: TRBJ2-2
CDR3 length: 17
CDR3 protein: CASSRTGGLRNTGELFF
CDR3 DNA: TGTGCCAGCAGTCGGACAGGGGGCTTAAGGAACACCGGGGAGCTGTTTTTT

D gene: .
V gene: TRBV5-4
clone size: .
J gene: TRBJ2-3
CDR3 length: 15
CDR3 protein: CASSHAAEFTDTQYF
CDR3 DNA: TGTGCCAGCAGCCATGCAGCGGAGTTCACAGATACGCAGTATTTT

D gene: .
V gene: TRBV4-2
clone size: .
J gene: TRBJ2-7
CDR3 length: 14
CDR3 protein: CASSQDLQLTEQYF
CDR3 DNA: TGTGCCAGCAGCCAAGATCTACAGCTGACCGAGCAGTACTTC

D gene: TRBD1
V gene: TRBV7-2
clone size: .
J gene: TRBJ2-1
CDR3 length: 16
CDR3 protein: CASSLRGQPFYNEQFF
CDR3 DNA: TGTGCCAGCAGCTTAAGGGGACAGCCCTTCTACAATGAGCAGTTCTTC

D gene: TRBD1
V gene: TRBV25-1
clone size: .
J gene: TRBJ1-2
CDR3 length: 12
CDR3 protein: CASTGQSYGYTF
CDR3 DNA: TGTGCCAGCACGGGACAGAGCTATGGCTACACCTTC

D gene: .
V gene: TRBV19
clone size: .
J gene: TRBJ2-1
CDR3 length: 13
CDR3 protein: CASGAGGYNEQFF
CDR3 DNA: TGTGCCAGCGGGGCCGGGGGCTACAATGAGCAGTTCTTC

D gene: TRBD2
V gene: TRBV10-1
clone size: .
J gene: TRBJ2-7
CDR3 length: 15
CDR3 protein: CASSDMASGSDEQYF
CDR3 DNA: TGCGCCAGCAGTGACATGGCTAGCGGGAGCGACGAGCAGTACTTC

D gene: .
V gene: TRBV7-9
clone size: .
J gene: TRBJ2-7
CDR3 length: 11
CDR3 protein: CSSSPSIGQYF
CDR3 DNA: TGTTCCAGCAGCCCTAGTATCGGGCAGTACTTC